This TCR beta chain was recovered during a study of vaccination and CD4 T cells after COVID-19. With the Oncomine TCR Beta short-read assay, DNA from cultured CD4+ T cells was sequenced. MiXCR, applied by TCRdb to the PCR reads, yields one record per CDR3 protein. The sample contains fewer than 20,000 distinct CDR3 sequences, 78% of which appear only once. Treatment in this sample: 10-day PBMC culture with coronavirus spike peptide pools or control peptides (ViraFEST assay). Prior SARS-CoV-2 infection was absent in healthy vaccine recipients, which was shown by nucleocapsid antibodies that were negative before and after vaccination. Note on this clonotype: Its antigen is as yet unknown.

CDR1 is WNHNN, CDR2 SYGVQD, per germline (reference sequence). The ends were cut back, 6 bases at V and 1 base at J, with 9 bases in the middle. The CDR3 has 13 amino acids. The source is a human donor who received a COVID-19 vaccine. This chain joins TRBV10-1 and TRBJ1-1; D unresolved. Here the sequenced sample was CD4+ T cells from blood, cultured in vitro, taken after SARS-CoV-2 vaccination. The CDR3 here is CASSPTGNTEAFF. The CDR3 bases are TGCGCCAGCAGCCCGACGGGGAACACTGAAGCTTTCTTT.